This section outlines one TCR beta chain sequence together with its context. Some clones are missing from TCRdb's copy, which holds only in-frame ones; the method was immunoSEQ multiplex PCR. Here the sample spans approximately 100,000 clones, roughly 86% being singletons. The entry originates in a study of T cell responses to AZD1222 COVID-19 vaccine. The V segment lost 7 bases and the J segment 1 base; nucleotides outside the gene matches: 5. This CDR3 is 16 amino acids long. Germline CDR1 is ENHRY and CDR2 is SYGVKD. This material consisted of peripheral blood, taken 28 days after the second AZD1222 dose. The receptor's source is an adult who received the AZD1222 COVID-19 vaccine. The chain has TRBV10-3 and TRBJ2-5; TRBD2 matches at 14 bases. CDR3 loop: CAIKGTSGGIQETQYF. In nucleotides, the CDR3 is TGTGCCATCAAGGGGACTAGCGGGGGAATCCAAGAGACCCAGTACTTC.